This TCR beta chain was identified in a study of blood T cell repertoires in COVID-19. Sequencing was performed with immunoSEQ multiplex PCR; in TCRdb, only in-frame clones are kept and a portion is missing. This table holds 85,000 to 100,000 clones, about nine tenths found once. The sequence came from a man aged 55-75 years with acute or convalescent COVID-19. The sequencing sample was made of peripheral blood.

The DNA of the CDR3 is TGTGCCAGCAGTTATGACAGTTCCGCCACAGATACGCAGTATTTT. This sequence encodes CASSYDSSATDTQYF. This chain joins TRBV6-5 and TRBJ2-3; D might be TRBD1 (5 bases). CDR1 is MNHEY, CDR2 SVGAGI, per germline. The V end lost 3 bases, the J end lost 2 bases, and 12 bases lay between the germline ends. The CDR3 sequence is 15 residues long.